Listed below are T cell receptor beta chains from one sample, sequenced in a study of T-cell reconstitution after alpha-beta-depleted transplantation in children. A single record per CDR3 protein comes from TCRdb applying MiXCR to the PCR reads. The table shows 600,000 to 800,000 distinct CDR3 sequences, with 10% to 15% occurring only once. Sequencing used PBMCs, obtained before TCRalphabeta/CD19-depleted stem cell transplant. These receptors all come from a girl aged 2-10 years with congenital amegakaryocytic thrombocytopenia, due to receive a stem cell transplant. CDR3s include the opening cysteine and the closing phenylalanine or tryptophan. The D gene is left open where the match is weak. The listing skips clone size in some rows; elsewhere it reads once, few, many or a size class.

size: few; V: TRBV10-3; D: NA; J: TRBJ2-7; DNA: TGTGCCATCAGTGACTGGGGAACCTACGAGCAGTACTTC; CDR3: CAISDWGTYEQYF
size: NA; V: TRBV11-2; D: NA; J: TRBJ2-2; DNA: TGTGCCAGCAGCTTAGATTTGTTCACAGTCCGGCCCGGGGAGCTGTTTTTT; CDR3: CASSLDLFTVRPGELFF
size: many; V: TRBV3-1; D: TRBD2; J: TRBJ2-5; DNA: TGTGCCAGCAGCCCTTGGACTAGCGGGAAAGAGACCCAGTACTTC; CDR3: CASSPWTSGKETQYF
size: few; V: TRBV5-1; D: NA; J: TRBJ2-5; DNA: TGCGCCAGCAGGGAGGGGACAGCCCAAGAGACCCAGTACTTC; CDR3: CASREGTAQETQYF
size: many; V: TRBV10-3; D: NA; J: TRBJ1-1; DNA: TGTGCCACGACAAACGGGGGGAGAAGTACTGAAGCTTTCTTT; CDR3: CATTNGGRSTEAFF
size: many; V: TRBV12-3/TRBV12-4; D: NA; J: TRBJ2-3; DNA: TGTGCCAGCAGTTTGTGGGGCAAACAGGGAGGCCATACGCAGTATTTT; CDR3: CASSLWGKQGGHTQYF
size: many; V: TRBV20-1; D: NA; J: TRBJ1-5; DNA: TGCAGTGCTAGCCGGGGTGGTAGCAATCAGCCCCAGCATTTT; CDR3: CSASRGGSNQPQHF
size: many; V: TRBV29-1; D: NA; J: TRBJ2-1; DNA: TGCAGCGTTGAAATGTTCTCTGCGGGTGGCTCCTACAATGAGCAGTTCTTC; CDR3: CSVEMFSAGGSYNEQFF
size: NA; V: TRBV27; D: NA; J: TRBJ2-5; DNA: TGTGCCAGCACCCCTTCATCCGGGAAGGGGGAGACCCAGTACTTC; CDR3: CASTPSSGKGETQYF
size: many; V: TRBV10-3; D: TRBD2; J: TRBJ2-1; DNA: TGTGCCATCAGTGGACTAGCGGGGTACAATGAGCAGTTCTTC; CDR3: CAISGLAGYNEQFF
size: NA; V: TRBV7-9; D: NA; J: TRBJ1-5; DNA: TGTGCCAGCACCCTCCAACAGCCCCAGCATTTT; CDR3: CASTLQQPQHF
size: many; V: TRBV10-1; D: NA; J: TRBJ2-6; DNA: TGCGCCAGCGCGGGACTCTTCGCCTCTGGGGCCAACGTCCTGACTTTC; CDR3: CASAGLFASGANVLTF
size: many; V: TRBV24-1; D: NA; J: TRBJ2-2; DNA: TGTGCCACCAGTGATTCTACCGGGGAGCTGTTTTTT; CDR3: CATSDSTGELFF
size: many; V: TRBV20-1; D: NA; J: TRBJ2-3; DNA: TGCAGTGCTACCGGGGACACAGATACGCAGTATTTT; CDR3: CSATGDTDTQYF
size: many; V: TRBV10-3; D: NA; J: TRBJ1-1; DNA: TGTGCCATCAGTGACACCAACACTGAAGCTTTCTTT; CDR3: CAISDTNTEAFF
size: few; V: TRBV10-1; D: NA; J: TRBJ2-3; DNA: TGCGCCAGCAGTGAAGACCCTACTAGCACAGATACGCAGTATTTT; CDR3: CASSEDPTSTDTQYF
size: many; V: TRBV21-1; D: NA; J: TRBJ2-5; DNA: TGTGCCAGCAGCCCACGGACTACCCGGCAAGAGACCCAGTACTTC; CDR3: CASSPRTTRQETQYF
size: NA; V: TRBV29-1; D: NA; J: TRBJ2-3; DNA: TGCAGCGTGTCTCCAGATTCTAGCACAGATACGCAGTATTTT; CDR3: CSVSPDSSTDTQYF
size: NA; V: TRBV5-1; D: TRBD1; J: TRBJ2-5; DNA: TGCGCCAGCAGCTCCCCTCCCGGGACAGAACACCAAGAGACCCAGTACTTC; CDR3: CASSSPPGTEHQETQYF
size: NA; V: TRBV10-3; D: TRBD1; J: TRBJ2-1; DNA: TGTGCCATCAGGGAGACAGGGTGGGACTACAATGAGCAGTTCTTC; CDR3: CAIRETGWDYNEQFF
size: few; V: TRBV10-3; D: TRBD2; J: TRBJ2-7; DNA: TGTGCCATCAGCCGCGGGGGAGGCCGCAGCTCCTACGAGCAGTACTTC; CDR3: CAISRGGGRSSYEQYF
size: many; V: TRBV5-1; D: NA; J: TRBJ2-7; DNA: TGCGCCAGCCGACTTGGGATGGCGACAGACATCTACGAGCAGTACTTC; CDR3: CASRLGMATDIYEQYF
size: few; V: TRBV5-6; D: TRBD1; J: TRBJ2-2; DNA: TGTGCCAGCAGCTGGACCGAGGGGGCGTACACCGGGGAGCTGTTTTTT; CDR3: CASSWTEGAYTGELFF
size: many; V: TRBV5-1; D: TRBD1; J: TRBJ1-5; DNA: TGCGCCAGCAGCCCTGGGACAGGAACTCAGCCCCAGCATTTT; CDR3: CASSPGTGTQPQHF
size: many; V: TRBV15; D: NA; J: TRBJ1-2; DNA: TGTGCCACCAGCAGAGGTGGAGGTGGCTACACCTTC; CDR3: CATSRGGGGYTF
size: few; V: TRBV11-2; D: TRBD1; J: TRBJ2-3; DNA: TGTGCCAGCAGCCCCCGGACAGGGGCGGTCGTTGCAGATACGCAGTATTTT; CDR3: CASSPRTGAVVADTQYF
size: NA; V: TRBV5-1; D: TRBD1; J: TRBJ1-5; DNA: TGCGCCAGCAGCTACGGGACAGGGGGCGATCAGCCCCAGCATTTT; CDR3: CASSYGTGGDQPQHF
size: few; V: TRBV7-2; D: NA; J: TRBJ2-7; DNA: TGTGCCAGCAGCTTGGGGAGTAGCGGCTCCTACGAGCAGTACTTC; CDR3: CASSLGSSGSYEQYF
size: many; V: TRBV5-5; D: NA; J: TRBJ2-1; DNA: TGTGCCAGCAGCTGGCGGGACACCTCTTCCAATGAGCAGTTCTTC; CDR3: CASSWRDTSSNEQFF
size: NA; V: TRBV7-6; D: TRBD2; J: TRBJ2-5; DNA: TGTGCCAGCAGCCCGAGAGCGGGAGTAGCAGAGACCCAGTACTTC; CDR3: CASSPRAGVAETQYF
size: many; V: TRBV4-1; D: NA; J: TRBJ2-1; DNA: TGCGCCAGCAGCCAAGTGGGGGGTTTCAATGAGCAGTTCTTC; CDR3: CASSQVGGFNEQFF
size: many; V: TRBV12-3/TRBV12-4; D: NA; J: TRBJ2-3; DNA: TGTGCCAGTAGAAGGGATTCGAACACAGATACGCAGTATTTT; CDR3: CASRRDSNTDTQYF
size: few; V: TRBV10-3; D: TRBD1; J: TRBJ2-7; DNA: TGTGCCATCAGTCAGGACAGGCTTTACGAGCAGTACTTC; CDR3: CAISQDRLYEQYF
size: NA; V: TRBV30; D: NA; J: TRBJ2-2; DNA: TGTGCCTGGAGTAGCGGAGCTGGGACCGGGGAGCTGTTTTTT; CDR3: CAWSSGAGTGELFF
size: few; V: TRBV6-2/TRBV6-3; D: NA; J: TRBJ2-7; DNA: TGTGCCAGCAGTTACCCCGGGTACAGGACAAACTACGAGCAGTACTTC; CDR3: CASSYPGYRTNYEQYF